This TCR beta chain was sequenced in a study of shared clonotypes between healthy human individuals (dated by TCRdb to the early 2020s). The study in broad terms: A couple of women and a few men aged 18 to 49 years were included in the cohort. Between about 0.9 and 8.9 billion PBMCs per donor were obtained by leukapheresis. For each donor, CD4 naive and CD4 memory were each given three plates, CD8 naive was given two plates, and CD8 memory was given one plate. To estimate repertoire size and how much clonotypes are shared between individuals, the study performed deep sequencing of blood TCR repertoires from a few healthy adults. Different laboratories and diverse techniques were used to prepare libraries and sequence TCR repertoires, to increase sequencing depth and limit assay-specific biases. Beyond this particular receptor, the publication reports: The genetic and exposure-history diversity represented was limited by the small number of donors. Higher generation probabilities were observed for clonotypes shared by all four sorted-subset donors than for non-shared clonotypes. Naive subsets generally had larger estimated clonotype richness than memory subsets did. Sharing across four donors was observed for approximately 5% of naive CD4, 3% to 3.5% of naive CD8, over 2% of memory CD4, and about 0.4% of memory CD8 clonotypes. Pairwise subsampling led to the expectation that sequencing depth would affect the degree of clonotype sharing among donors. Sampling was restricted to blood, and TCR repertoires in tissues likely differ from the TCR repertoires found in blood. Rarefaction of sorted-subset datasets indicated incomplete sequencing despite the large sequencing depth.

Sequences SGHAT (CDR1) and FQNNGV (CDR2) are obtained from the germline V gene. Counted from cysteine to phenylalanine, this CDR3 has 17 amino acids. The read is trimmed to its CDR3 DNA, 51 bases read in frame from base 1. The germline V end is reduced by 4 bases and the J end by 6 bases; junction bases left unmatched: 13. Using the deep immunoSEQ assay, multiplex PCR amplified TCR CDR3 regions from genomic DNA. Extracted genomic DNA from each cell subset was distributed evenly across all wells of several immunoSEQ 96-well plates, and each plate was treated as a replicate. Each replicate PCR for sorted subsets received about 220 ng genomic DNA, equal to roughly 33,000 T cell genomes. Purified libraries were quantified with a Qubit 3.0 fluorometer, sized on a Bioanalyzer 2100, and re-quantified with the KAPA Library Quantification kit. A separate single-read 150-cycle Illumina NextSeq 550 flow cell was used to sequence each immunoSEQ 96-well plate. From the authors' description of their analysis: Because the immunoSEQ output held only junctional sequences and lacked quality scores, the filtering could not match the filtering applied to full-length reads. To assign V/J genes and CDR3, sequences were annotated against IMGT germline references using PyIR, a Python wrapper for IgBLAST v1.9. Reads were filtered out if the reads had weak V/J assignments (E-value above 1e-6), no CDR3, stop codons, out-of-frame junctions, or ambiguous translated residues. V3J clonotypes were defined as sequences sharing an identical inferred V gene, J gene, and CDR3 amino acid sequence. Percentage overlap between repertoires was computed as shared unique clonotypes divided by the size of the smaller repertoire. Richness of each repertoire was evaluated using RTK rarefaction, the Chao1 estimator, and Recon v2.1 estimates of unobserved clonotypes. For all TCRbeta clonotypes obtained by the gDNA method from a handful of donors, generation probabilities were computed with OLGA. TCRdb took this table from immuneACCESS and kept in-frame rearrangements with V and J called. Such tables lack part of the clones; where checked against another copy, unresolved V genes explain under half of the gap, and the rest is unexplained. The DNA gave D and trimming, while V, J and clone size come from that table. Within this sample are 1.5 million to 1.9 million clones, with approximately 98% of them counted one time only. 0.4% to 0.55% of the sample belongs to the ten largest clones.

To note about this clone: This receptor's antigen is unknown. The input lacks base qualities; no much larger clone sits a single base away.

Donors were healthy HIV-negative adults with no recently reported acute infections or vaccinations. All donors were Caucasian adults living in Nashville, Tennessee, USA. CD4+ T cells were enriched by magnetic negative selection, after which naive cells were positively selected on CD45RA and the negative fraction was taken as the memory subset. After blood collection by leukapheresis, PBMCs were isolated using Ficoll-Histopaque density gradient centrifugation and then cryopreserved in the vapor phase of liquid nitrogen. Purity and quantity of every magnetically sorted T cell population were checked by analytical flow cytometry. Genomic DNA was isolated from each sorted fraction and quantified by UV absorbance on a Nanodrop 2000c.

The chain uses TRBV11-2 and TRBJ1-5; 9 middle bases align to TRBD1. This clonotype was sampled from a man in his thirties or forties in good health. Sequences were obtained from naive CD4+ T cells sorted from blood. The meaning of the sample's cell subset or site label: CD45RA+ positively selected. This receptor has the CDR3 CASSSGGTGGLVQPQHF. The DNA sequence is given as TGTGCCAGCAGCTCGGGTGGTACAGGGGGCCTTGTTCAGCCCCAGCATTTT.